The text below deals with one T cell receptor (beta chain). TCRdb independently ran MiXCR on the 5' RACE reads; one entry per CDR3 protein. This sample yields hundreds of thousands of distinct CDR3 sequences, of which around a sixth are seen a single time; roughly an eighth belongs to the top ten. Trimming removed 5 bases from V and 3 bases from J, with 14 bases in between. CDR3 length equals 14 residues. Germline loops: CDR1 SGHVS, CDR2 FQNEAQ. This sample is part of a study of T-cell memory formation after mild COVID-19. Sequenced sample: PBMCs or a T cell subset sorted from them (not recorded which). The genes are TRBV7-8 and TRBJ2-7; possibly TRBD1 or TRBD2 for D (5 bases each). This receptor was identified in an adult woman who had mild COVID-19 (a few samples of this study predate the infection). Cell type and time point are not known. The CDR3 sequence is CASSPRDGDYEQYF. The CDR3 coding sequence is TGTGCCAGCAGCCCCCGGGACGGCGACTACGAGCAGTACTTC.